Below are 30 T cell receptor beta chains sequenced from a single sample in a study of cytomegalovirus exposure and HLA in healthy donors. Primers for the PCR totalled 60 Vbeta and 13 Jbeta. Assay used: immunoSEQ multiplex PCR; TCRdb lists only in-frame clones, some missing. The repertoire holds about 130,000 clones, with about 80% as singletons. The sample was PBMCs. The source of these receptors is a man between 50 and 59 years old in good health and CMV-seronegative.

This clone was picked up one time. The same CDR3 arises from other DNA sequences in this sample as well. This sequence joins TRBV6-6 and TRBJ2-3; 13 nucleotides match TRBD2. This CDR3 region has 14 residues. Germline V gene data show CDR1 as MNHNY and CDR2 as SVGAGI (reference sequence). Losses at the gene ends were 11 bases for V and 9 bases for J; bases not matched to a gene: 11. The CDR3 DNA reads TGTGCCGGCCCCGGGACTAGCGGGATGGGGACGCAGTATTTT. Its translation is CAGPGTSGMGTQYF.

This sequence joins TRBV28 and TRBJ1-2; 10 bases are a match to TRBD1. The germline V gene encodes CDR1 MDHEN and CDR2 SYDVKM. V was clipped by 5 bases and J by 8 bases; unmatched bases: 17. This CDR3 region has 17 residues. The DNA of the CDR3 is TGTGCCAGCAGTAGTCCCGGGACAGGGGACAATTCGGGCGGCTACACCTTC. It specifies CASSSPGTGDNSGGYTF.

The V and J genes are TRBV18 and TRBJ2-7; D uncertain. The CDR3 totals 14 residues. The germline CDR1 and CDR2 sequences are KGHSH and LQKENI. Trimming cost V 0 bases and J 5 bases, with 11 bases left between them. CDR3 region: CASSPPLAVDEQYF. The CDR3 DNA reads TGTGCCAGCTCACCACCATTAGCAGTCGACGAGCAGTACTTC.

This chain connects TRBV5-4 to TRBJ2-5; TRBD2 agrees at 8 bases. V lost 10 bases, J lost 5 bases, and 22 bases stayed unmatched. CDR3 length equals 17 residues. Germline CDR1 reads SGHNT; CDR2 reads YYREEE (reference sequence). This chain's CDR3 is CASRLGGAQREYETQYF. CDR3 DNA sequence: TGTGCCTCCCGTCTGGGGGGCGCCCAGCGGGAGTACGAGACCCAGTACTTC.

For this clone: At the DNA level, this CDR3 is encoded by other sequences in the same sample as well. In nucleotides, the CDR3 is TGTGCCAGCAGCCTAACAGGACAGGGAGGGAACACTGAAGCTTTCTTT. This sequence encodes CASSLTGQGGNTEAFF. The V and J genes are TRBV7-8 and TRBJ1-1, with 8 bases that match TRBD1. The CDR3 loop spans 16 amino acids. Germline lookup yields CDR1 SGHVS and CDR2 FQNEAQ. V lost 5 bases to trimming and J lost 1 base; unmatched junction nucleotides: 9.

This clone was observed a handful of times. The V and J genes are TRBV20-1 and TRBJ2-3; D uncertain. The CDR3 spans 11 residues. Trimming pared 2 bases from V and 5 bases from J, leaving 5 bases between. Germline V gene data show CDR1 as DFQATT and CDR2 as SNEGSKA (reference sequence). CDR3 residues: CSARNRDTQYF. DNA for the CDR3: TGCAGTGCTAGAAACAGAGATACGCAGTATTTT.

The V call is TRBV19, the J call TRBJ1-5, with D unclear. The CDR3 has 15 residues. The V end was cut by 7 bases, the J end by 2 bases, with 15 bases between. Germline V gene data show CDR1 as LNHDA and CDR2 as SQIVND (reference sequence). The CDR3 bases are TGTGCCAGTACCTCATTCTCTGCGGGCAATCAGCCCCAGCATTTT. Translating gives CASTSFSAGNQPQHF.

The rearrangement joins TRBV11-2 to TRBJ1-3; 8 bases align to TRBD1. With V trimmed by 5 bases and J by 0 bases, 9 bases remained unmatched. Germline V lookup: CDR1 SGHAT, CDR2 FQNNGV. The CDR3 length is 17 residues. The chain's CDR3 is CASSQLGQGRSGNTIYF. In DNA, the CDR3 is TGTGCCAGCAGCCAGCTCGGACAGGGACGCTCTGGAAACACCATATATTTT.

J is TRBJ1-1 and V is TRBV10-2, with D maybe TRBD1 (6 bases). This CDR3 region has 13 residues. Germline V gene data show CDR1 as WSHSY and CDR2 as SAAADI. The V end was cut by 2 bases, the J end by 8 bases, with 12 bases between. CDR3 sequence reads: CASSEGGGTEAFF. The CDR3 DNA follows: TGCGCCAGCAGTGAGGGGGGGGGCACGGAAGCTTTCTTT.

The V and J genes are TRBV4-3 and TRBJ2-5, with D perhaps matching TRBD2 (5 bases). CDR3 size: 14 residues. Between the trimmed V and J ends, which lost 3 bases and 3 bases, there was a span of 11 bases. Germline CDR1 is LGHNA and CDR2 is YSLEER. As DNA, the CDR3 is TGCGCCAGCAGCCAGCGGGTTGCTAAAGAGACCCAGTACTTC. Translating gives CASSQRVAKETQYF.

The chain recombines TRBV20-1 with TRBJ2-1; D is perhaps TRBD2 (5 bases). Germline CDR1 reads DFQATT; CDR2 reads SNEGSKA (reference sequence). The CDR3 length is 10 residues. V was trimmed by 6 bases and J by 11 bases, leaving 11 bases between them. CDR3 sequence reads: CSATGEQQFF. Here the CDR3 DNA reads TGCAGTGCCACTGGGGAGCAGCAGTTCTTC.

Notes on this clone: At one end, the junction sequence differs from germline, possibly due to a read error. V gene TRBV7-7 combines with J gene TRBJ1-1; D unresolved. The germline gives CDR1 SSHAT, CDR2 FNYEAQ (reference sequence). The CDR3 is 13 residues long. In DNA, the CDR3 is TGTGCTAGCAGCCAACAAATTAACACTGAAGCTTTCTTT. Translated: CASSQQINTEAFF.

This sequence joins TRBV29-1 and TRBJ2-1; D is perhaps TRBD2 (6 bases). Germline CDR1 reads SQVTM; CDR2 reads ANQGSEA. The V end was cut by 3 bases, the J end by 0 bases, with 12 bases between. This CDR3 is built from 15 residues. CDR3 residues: CSVDLGGSSYNEQFF. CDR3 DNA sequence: TGCAGCGTTGATCTGGGGGGATCCTCCTACAATGAGCAGTTCTTC.

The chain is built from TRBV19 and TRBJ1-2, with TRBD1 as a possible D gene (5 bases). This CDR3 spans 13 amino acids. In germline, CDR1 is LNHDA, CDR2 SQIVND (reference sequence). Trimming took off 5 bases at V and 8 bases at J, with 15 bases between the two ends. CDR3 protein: CASSPDRTYGYTF. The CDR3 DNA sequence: TGTGCCAGTAGTCCCGACCGGACATACGGCTACACCTTC.

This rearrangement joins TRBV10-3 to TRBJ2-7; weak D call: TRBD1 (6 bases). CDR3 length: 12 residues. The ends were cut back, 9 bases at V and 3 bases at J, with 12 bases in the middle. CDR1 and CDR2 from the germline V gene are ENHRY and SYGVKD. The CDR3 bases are TGTGCCATGGGCCAGGGGTTCTACGAGCAGTACTTC. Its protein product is CAMGQGFYEQYF.

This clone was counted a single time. The CDR3 sequence is CASSPPGQGAKNIQYF. The CDR3 coding sequence is TGTGCCAGCTCACCCCCGGGACAGGGGGCAAAAAACATTCAGTACTTC. This chain joins TRBV18 and TRBJ2-4, with TRBD1 identical over 12 bases. V dropped 3 bases and J dropped 4; count of bases not matched to a gene: 4. This CDR3 has 16 amino acids. Looked up from germline, CDR1 is KGHSH and CDR2 is LQKENI.

The CDR3 DNA sequence: TGTGCCAGCAGTGAATATCCCCGACAGGGGGTGGTCACTGAAGCTTTCTTT. Translating it yields CASSEYPRQGVVTEAFF. The chain is built from TRBV25-1 and TRBJ1-1; TRBD1 matches at 9 bases. CDR3 length equals 17 residues. The ends lost 0 bases at V and 4 bases at J; junction bases unmatched: 9. Germline lookup yields CDR1 MGHDK and CDR2 SYGVNS.

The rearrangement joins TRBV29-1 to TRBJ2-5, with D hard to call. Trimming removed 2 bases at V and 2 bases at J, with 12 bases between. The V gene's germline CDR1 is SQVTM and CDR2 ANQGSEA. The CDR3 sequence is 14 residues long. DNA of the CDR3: TGCAGCGTTGAAAGAGTACTATTACAAGAGACCCAGTACTTC. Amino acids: CSVERVLLQETQYF.

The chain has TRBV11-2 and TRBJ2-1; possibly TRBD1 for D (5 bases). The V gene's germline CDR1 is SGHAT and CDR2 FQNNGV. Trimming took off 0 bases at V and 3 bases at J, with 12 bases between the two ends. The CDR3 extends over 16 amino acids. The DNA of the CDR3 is TGTGCCAGCAGCTTAGAGGTGACAGCCCTCTACAATGAGCAGTTCTTC. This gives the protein CASSLEVTALYNEQFF.

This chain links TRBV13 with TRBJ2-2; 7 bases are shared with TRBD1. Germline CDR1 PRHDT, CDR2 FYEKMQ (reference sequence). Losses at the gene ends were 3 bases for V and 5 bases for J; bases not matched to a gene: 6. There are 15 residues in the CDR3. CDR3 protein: CASSLTGPGTGELFF. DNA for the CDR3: TGTGCCAGCAGCTTGACAGGGCCGGGGACCGGGGAGCTGTTTTTT. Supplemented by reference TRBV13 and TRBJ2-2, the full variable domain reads AAGVIQSPRHLIKEKRETATLKCYPIPRHDTVYWYQQGPGQDPQFLISFYEKMQSDKGSIPDRFSAQQFSDYHSELNMSSLELGDSALYFCASSLTGPGTGELFFGEGSRLTVL.

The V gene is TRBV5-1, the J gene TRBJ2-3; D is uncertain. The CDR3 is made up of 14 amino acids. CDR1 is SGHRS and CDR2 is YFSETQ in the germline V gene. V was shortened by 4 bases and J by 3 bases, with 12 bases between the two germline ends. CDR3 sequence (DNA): TGCGCCAGCAGCCCTGGTGCCAGTACAGATACGCAGTATTTT. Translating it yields CASSPGASTDTQYF.

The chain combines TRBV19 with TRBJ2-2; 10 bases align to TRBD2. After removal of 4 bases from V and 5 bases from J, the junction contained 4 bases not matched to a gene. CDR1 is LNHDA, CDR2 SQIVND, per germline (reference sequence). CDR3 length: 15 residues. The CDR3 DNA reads TGTGCCAGTAGTAGGGGACTAGCGAGGACCGGGGAGCTGTTTTTT. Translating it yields CASSRGLARTGELFF.

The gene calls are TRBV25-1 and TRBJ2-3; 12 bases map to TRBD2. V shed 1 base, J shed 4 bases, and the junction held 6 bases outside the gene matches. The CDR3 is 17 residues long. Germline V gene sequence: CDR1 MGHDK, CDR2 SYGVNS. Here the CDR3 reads CASSESLTSGSADTQYF. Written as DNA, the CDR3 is TGTGCCAGCAGTGAATCTCTGACTAGCGGGAGTGCAGATACGCAGTATTTT.

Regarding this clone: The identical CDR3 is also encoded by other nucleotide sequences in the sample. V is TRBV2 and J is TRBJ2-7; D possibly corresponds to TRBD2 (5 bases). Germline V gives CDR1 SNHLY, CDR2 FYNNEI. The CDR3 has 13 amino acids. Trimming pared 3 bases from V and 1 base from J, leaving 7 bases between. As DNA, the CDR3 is TGTGCCAGCAGTGATTCGGGGTCCTACGAGCAGTACTTC. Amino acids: CASSDSGSYEQYF.

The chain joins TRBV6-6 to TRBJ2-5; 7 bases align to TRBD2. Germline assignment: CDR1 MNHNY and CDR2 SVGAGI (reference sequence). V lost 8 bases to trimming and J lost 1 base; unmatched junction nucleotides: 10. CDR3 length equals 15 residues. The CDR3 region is CASGTTGRIQETQYF. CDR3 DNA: TGTGCCAGCGGGACTACCGGACGGATCCAAGAGACCCAGTACTTC.

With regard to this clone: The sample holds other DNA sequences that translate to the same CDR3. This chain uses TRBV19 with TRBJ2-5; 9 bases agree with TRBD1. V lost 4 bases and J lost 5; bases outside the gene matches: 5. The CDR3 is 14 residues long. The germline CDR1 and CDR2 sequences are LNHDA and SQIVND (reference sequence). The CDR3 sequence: CASSTQGAQETQYF. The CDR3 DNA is TGTGCCAGTAGTACACAGGGGGCGCAGGAGACCCAGTACTTC.

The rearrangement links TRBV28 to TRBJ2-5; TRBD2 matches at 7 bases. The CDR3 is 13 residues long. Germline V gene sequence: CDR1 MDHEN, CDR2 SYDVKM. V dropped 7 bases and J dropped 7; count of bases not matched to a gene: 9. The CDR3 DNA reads TGTGCCAGCAACGCTCCGGGACTACCGACCCAGTACTTC. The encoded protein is CASNAPGLPTQYF.

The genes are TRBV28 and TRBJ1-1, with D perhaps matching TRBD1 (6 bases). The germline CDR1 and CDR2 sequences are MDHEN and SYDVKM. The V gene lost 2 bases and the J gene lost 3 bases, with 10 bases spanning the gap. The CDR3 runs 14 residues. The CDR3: CASSLGGQHTEAFF. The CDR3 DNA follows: TGTGCCAGCAGTTTAGGGGGACAACACACTGAAGCTTTCTTT.

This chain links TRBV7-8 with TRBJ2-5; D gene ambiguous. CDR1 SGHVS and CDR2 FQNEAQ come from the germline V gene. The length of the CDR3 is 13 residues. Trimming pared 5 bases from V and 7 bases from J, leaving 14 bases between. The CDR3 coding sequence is TGTGCCAGCAGCGGAGCTTTGCTTGGGACCCAGTACTTC. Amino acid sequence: CASSGALLGTQYF.

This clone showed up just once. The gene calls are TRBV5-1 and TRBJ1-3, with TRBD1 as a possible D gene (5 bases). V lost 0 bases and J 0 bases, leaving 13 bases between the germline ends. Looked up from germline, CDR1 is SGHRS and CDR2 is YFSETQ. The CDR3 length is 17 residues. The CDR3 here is CASSLAPTAVSGNTIYF. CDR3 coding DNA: TGCGCCAGCAGCTTGGCCCCGACAGCAGTCTCTGGAAACACCATATATTTT.